This TCR beta chain came from a study of blood T cells in healthy people across ages (dated by TCRdb to the mid-2010s). About the full investigation: In model experiments, template switching captured about one uniquely barcoded TCR beta cDNA molecule for every two T cells. Using the same blood draw, the study looked at two additional independent replicas of 1 million unique cDNA reads for two donors, one aged 18 to 30 and the other aged 80 or older. The donors were divided into four age groups: young (average around 16 years), middle-aged (around 37), aged (roughly 66) and long-lived (nearly 85). The study measured age-related changes in TCR beta repertoire diversity using deep sequencing normalized with unique cDNA molecular identifiers. To avoid experimental bias, donors of different ages were distributed randomly across sequencing lanes. What the work shows at the level of the full study, not this receptor alone: Estimates of total diversity based on one million sequenced T cells were regarded as lower bounds and as underestimates. Compared with the aged group, the long-lived group had more naive CD4+ T cells, fewer expanded clones and increased TCR diversity, a pattern suggesting age selection. There was a strong correlation between observed TCR beta diversity and the percentage of naive T cells measured by flow cytometry. Because the CMV infection status of the donors was unknown, age-related changes in expanded clonotypes may potentially have been confounded. Observed TCR beta diversity per million T cells fell roughly linearly with age, and a significant reduction was already apparent by age around 39. Bulk unsorted PBMC profiling prevented conclusive comparison of naive and antigen-experienced compartments.

The donors were under 40 Caucasian individuals from Russia, aged roughly 6 to 100 years, who were systemically healthy. Roughly 9.5 milliliters of peripheral blood were drawn from each donor into EDTA-treated Vacutainer tubes. PBMCs were isolated by Ficoll-Paque density-gradient centrifugation, with at least 7 million obtained per sample. Trizol reagent was used to extract total RNA from PBMCs, with at least 5.5 micrograms per sample. For every donor, an aliquot of PBMCs went through flow cytometry to measure the percentages of naive CD45RAhigh/CD27high T cells. About this clonotype itself: No antigen is known for it. No base quality information exists; no much larger clone differs at one position.

From the cysteine up to the phenylalanine, the CDR3 has a length of 16 residues. The kept DNA is CDR3 alone, 48 bases in frame from the first base. V is cut by 0 bases and J by 1 base, and the space between the germline ends is 13 bases. CDR1 and CDR2 are read off the germline V gene (reference sequence) as DFQATT and SNEGSKA. Library method: 5' RACE. Sequenced on an Illumina HiSeq 2500. The second PCR ran for roughly 7 to 11 cycles and used a J-beta primer mix along with a sample-barcoded 5' primer. A unique molecular identifier was introduced onto each TCR beta cDNA molecule by a template-switch 5' adaptor carrying 12 random nucleotides. At least 2.5 million CDR3-containing paired-end reads were obtained from each sample. All of the RNA was converted into first-strand cDNA using the Mint cDNA synthesis kit, with a TRBC-specific oligonucleotide serving as the primer. All cDNA was treated with uracil-DNA glycosylase and then went through a first 18-cycle PCR with the universal primers M1SS and BC2_uni_R. As for the authors' bioinformatics: Each sample was normalized by randomly selecting 1 million high-quality reads, each carrying a distinct molecular identifier. Reads sharing molecular identifiers were discarded rather than binned into consensus sequences. CDR3 identification, clonotype clustering and error correction used MiTCR with a Q25 quality threshold and the strictest error-elimination algorithm. A nonparametric unseen species model with Euler transformation was used to estimate lower-bound total TCR beta diversity. TCRdb cleaned the public reads at Q25 with fastp, built clones with MiXCR and kept in-frame beta chains. For every CDR3 protein sequence, its rows merge into one entry that carries the most common genes and DNA. The V and J calls were determined by TCRdb, not by the authors. The sample profile shows about 1.1 million distinct CDR3 sequences; 35% to 45% of them were found once. Of the sample, about 12% falls within the top ten clones.

The V and J segments used are TRBV20-1 and TRBJ2-1, with a weak D call of TRBD1 (7 bases match). The sequence derives from a man aged 18 to 35 in good health. The specimen was blood. The CDR3 protein sequence reads: CSARDVRGASYNEQFF. The DNA sequence follows: TGCAGTGCTAGAGATGTCAGGGGGGCTTCCTACAATGAGCAGTTCTTC.